This paragraph covers one T cell receptor beta chain sequence. Its antigen remains undetermined. Per-nucleotide qualities are absent, and no much larger clonotype sits a single base away. The record originates from a study of human T cells and chemical hapten exposure (dated by TCRdb to the early 2020s). Study-level background: For sensitization, 2% DPC in acetone was applied to a roughly 2 cm by roughly 2 cm area of upper inner arm skin. Throughout the approximately 22-week study period, patients were also given weekly therapeutic DPC doses on the scalp. Patch testing on the upper back used Finn chambers containing 0.01% DPC, with scoring done after 6 days according to International Contact Dermatitis Research Group standards. The patient cohort, mostly female, included alopecia areata with under or over 50% scalp involvement, alopecia totalis and alopecia universalis. Libraries were pooled for sequencing, and variation in per-sample TCR yields was attributed mainly to small differences in library volumes within the pool. Peripheral blood TCR repertoire changes were tracked in vivo in alopecia patients during primary and secondary sensitization to the hapten diphenylcyclopropenone (DPC). Blood samples were taken from patients before sensitization (week 0) and then at 2, 6 and about 24 weeks after DPC sensitization. Blood for TCR sequencing was provided by twenty-nine alopecia patients at one to four time points (pre-sensitization, 2, 6 and 24 weeks). The full study reports these points: All patients had alopecia, a presumed autoimmune disease, so their immune response might differ from that of healthy individuals. DPC sensitization did not change how many TCRs were above 1 in 1000 frequency, and no evidence was found of alterations in global repertoire structure. Repeated subsampling changed both the strength of the expansion versus patch-test correlation and the threshold at which the correlation became significant. The number of PT1 expanded TCRs positively correlated with patch test score, significant at thresholds 8, 16 and 32 but not 4. Significantly more large CDR3 similarity clusters were formed by expanded TCRs than by pre-sensitization or healthy control sets, consistent with antigen-driven responses.

The CDR3 sequence holds 13 residues, the cysteine and phenylalanine included. The DNA shown is the 39-base CDR3, in frame from base 1. Compared with germline, V lacks 5 bases and J lacks 8 bases; bases without a gene match: 8. CDR1 and CDR2 are drawn from the germline V gene (reference sequence): MNHEY, SMNVEV. In light of the paper, this sample's time point label describes: patch test 1, 2 weeks after DPC sensitization. The label giving this sample's treatment or condition can be read as: therapeutic diphenylcyclopropenone sensitization with weekly scalp DPC. Blood at each patch-test visit was drawn before the patch test was applied. To be eligible, patients had to be aged 18 to 70, diagnosed with alopecia and judged suitable for DPC therapy, while pregnant patients were excluded. Unfractionated whole blood was collected in Tempus Blood RNA tubes, and total RNA was extracted from that blood. Library creation used RACE. Instrument used: NextSeq 500. During library preparation, unique molecular identifiers were attached to individual cDNA molecules so that TCRs could be counted quantitatively and reproducibly. For every blood RNA sample, sequencing covered both the TCR alpha and TCR beta chains. On the study's bioinformatics: Samples had a median of roughly 99,000 TCRs, with a range from roughly 20,000 to 690,600. The Decombinator software suite was used to annotate the V, J and CDR3 of the TCR reads. To make PS versus PT1 abundance plots, every sample was subsampled to the same number of TCRs (28,000). TCRs were defined as expanded if absent before sensitization and observed at least eight times at the 2-week time point. The raw public data were reprocessed by TCRdb itself: fastp quality trimming at Q25, MiXCR clonotype calling, in-frame beta chains only. Each record represents a unique CDR3 protein, reported with the most common genes and DNA among its rows. In this record, the V and J calls reflect TCRdb's handling and not the investigators' own analysis. This sample is represented by fewer than 200,000 distinct CDR3 sequences; about 22% of them were singletons. The biggest ten clones account for about 7% of the sample.

The sequences come from whole blood, collected in connection with sensitization to the hapten diphenylcyclopropenone (DPC). This sequence uses TRBV27 and TRBJ1-1; 7 junctional bases match TRBD1. The receptor comes from a woman aged 50 to 60 with alopecia areata. Some clones in this sample may be carry-over from other donors' samples. CDR3 sequence: CASSTGQAVEAFF. The nucleotide sequence is given as TGTGCCAGCAGTACAGGACAGGCCGTAGAAGCTTTCTTT.